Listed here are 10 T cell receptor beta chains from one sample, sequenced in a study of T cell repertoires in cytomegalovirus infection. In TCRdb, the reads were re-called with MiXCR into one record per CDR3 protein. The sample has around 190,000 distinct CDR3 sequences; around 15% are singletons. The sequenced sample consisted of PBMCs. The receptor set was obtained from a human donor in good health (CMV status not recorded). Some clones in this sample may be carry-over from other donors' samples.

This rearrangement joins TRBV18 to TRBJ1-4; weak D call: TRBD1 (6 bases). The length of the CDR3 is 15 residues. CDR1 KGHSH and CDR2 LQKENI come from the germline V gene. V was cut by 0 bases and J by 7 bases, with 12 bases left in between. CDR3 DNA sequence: TGTGCCAGCTCACCACCAACAGGGAGAATTGAAAAACTGTTTTTT. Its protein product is CASSPPTGRIEKLFF.

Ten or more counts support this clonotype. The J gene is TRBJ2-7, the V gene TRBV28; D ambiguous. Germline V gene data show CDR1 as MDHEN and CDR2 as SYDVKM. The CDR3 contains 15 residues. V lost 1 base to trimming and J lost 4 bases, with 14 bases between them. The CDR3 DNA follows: TGTGCCAGCAGTTTATCCTCCAGTAGTTTATACGAGCAGTACTTC. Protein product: CASSLSSSSLYEQYF.

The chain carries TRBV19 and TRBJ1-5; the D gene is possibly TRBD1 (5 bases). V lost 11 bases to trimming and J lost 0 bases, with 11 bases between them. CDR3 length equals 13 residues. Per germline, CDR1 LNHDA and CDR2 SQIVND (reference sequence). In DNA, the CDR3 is TGTGCCTCGGGGCAGGATAGCAATCAGCCCCAGCATTTT. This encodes CASGQDSNQPQHF.

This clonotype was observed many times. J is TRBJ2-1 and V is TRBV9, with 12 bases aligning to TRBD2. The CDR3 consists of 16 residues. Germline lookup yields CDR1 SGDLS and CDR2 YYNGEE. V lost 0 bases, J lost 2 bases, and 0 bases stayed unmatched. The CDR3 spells CASSVGLAGAYNEQFF. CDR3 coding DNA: TGTGCCAGCAGCGTAGGACTAGCGGGGGCCTACAATGAGCAGTTCTTC.

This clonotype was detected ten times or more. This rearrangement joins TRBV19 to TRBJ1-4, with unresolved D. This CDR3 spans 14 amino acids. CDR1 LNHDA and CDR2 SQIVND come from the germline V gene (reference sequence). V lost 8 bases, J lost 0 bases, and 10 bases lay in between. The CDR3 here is CASGHGATNEKLFF. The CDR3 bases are TGTGCCAGTGGTCACGGGGCAACTAATGAAAAACTGTTTTTT.

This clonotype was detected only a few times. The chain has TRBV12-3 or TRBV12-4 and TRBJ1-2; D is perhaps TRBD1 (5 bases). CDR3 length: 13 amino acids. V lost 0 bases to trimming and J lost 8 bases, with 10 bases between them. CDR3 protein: CASSLASGRGYTF. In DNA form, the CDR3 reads TGTGCCAGCAGTTTAGCTTCAGGGAGGGGCTACACCTTC.

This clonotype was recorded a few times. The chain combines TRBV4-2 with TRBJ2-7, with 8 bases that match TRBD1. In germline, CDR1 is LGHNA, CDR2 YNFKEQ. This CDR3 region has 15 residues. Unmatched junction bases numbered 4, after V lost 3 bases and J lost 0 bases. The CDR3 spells CASSQYTGGSYEQYF. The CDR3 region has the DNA TGTGCCAGCAGCCAGTATACAGGGGGCTCCTACGAGCAGTACTTC.

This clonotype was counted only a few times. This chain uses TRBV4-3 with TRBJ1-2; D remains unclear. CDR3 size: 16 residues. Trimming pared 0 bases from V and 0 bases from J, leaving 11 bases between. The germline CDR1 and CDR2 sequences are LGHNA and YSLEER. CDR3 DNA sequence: TGCGCCAGCAGCCAAGATTTCGGGCATCCTAACTATGGCTACACCTTC. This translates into CASSQDFGHPNYGYTF.

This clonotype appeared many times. Here the CDR3 reads CASSDRTDTQYF. CDR3 nucleotides: TGTGCCAGCAGCGACCGAACAGATACGCAGTATTTT. The chain combines TRBV7-6 with TRBJ2-3, with D uncertain. The CDR3 spans 12 residues. Trimming left V 5 bases short and J 3 bases short, with 6 bases between. Germline V gives CDR1 SGHVS, CDR2 FNYEAQ.

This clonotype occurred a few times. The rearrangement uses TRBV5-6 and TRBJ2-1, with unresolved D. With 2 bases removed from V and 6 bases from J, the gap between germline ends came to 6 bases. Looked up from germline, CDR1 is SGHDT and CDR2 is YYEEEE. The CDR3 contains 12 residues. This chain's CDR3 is CASSLSPNEQFF. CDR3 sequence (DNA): TGTGCCAGCAGCTTATCTCCCAATGAGCAGTTCTTC. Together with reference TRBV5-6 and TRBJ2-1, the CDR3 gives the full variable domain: DAGVTQSPTHLIKTRGQQVTLRCSPKSGHDTVSWYQQALGQGPQFIFQYYEEEERQRGNFPDRFSGHQFPNYSSELNVNALLLGDSALYLCASSLSPNEQFFGPGTRLTVL.